Sequencing of this T cell receptor beta chain was carried out in a study of tumor-infiltrating lymphocytes in localized non-small cell lung cancer. Germline V gene sequence: CDR1 SGHNT, CDR2 YYREEE (reference sequence). With 7 bases removed from V and 1 base from J, the gap between germline ends came to 14 bases. This CDR3 is built from 14 residues. Assay: immunoSEQ multiplex PCR; the TCRdb copy retains only in-frame clones and omits some. The sample lists roughly 15,000 clones, around 70% seen once, with roughly a fifth in the top ten. The chain couples TRBV5-4 to TRBJ2-5, with a weak D call TRBD1 (5 bases). Sequencing was carried out using uninvolved lung tissue not adjacent to the tumor. The receptor was derived from a human donor with non-small cell lung cancer. The CDR3 coding sequence is TGTGCCAGCTCTCTGGGGCTGAGCCAAGAGACCCAGTACTTC. Its protein product is CASSLGLSQETQYF.